The rows below give T cell receptor beta chains drawn from one sample of a study of blood T cell repertoires in COVID-19. Profiling relied on immunoSEQ multiplex PCR, and the TCRdb table lists in-frame clones only, not all of them. The sample lists 100,000 or so clones; about four fifths were seen once. The sequencing sample was made of peripheral blood. These receptors came from a man between 65 and 79 years old with active or convalescent COVID-19. Each CDR3 is given with its conserved first and last residue. Each record gives: V gene, J gene, D gene, clone size, CDR3 protein, CDR3 DNA. The D gene is left open where the match is weak. The size entry is marked missing in some rows and otherwise reads once, few, many or a size class.

TRBV19	TRBJ1-2	.	.	CASSDPGGGHYGYTF	TGTGCCAGTAGTGACCCTGGCGGGGGTCACTATGGCTACACCTTC
TRBV29-1	TRBJ1-2	TRBD1	.	CSVDRGPGYTF	TGCAGCGTTGACAGGGGGCCTGGCTACACCTTC
TRBV2	TRBJ2-5	TRBD1	.	CASRDRANLVQYF	TGTGCCAGCAGAGACAGGGCAAATTTAGTTCAGTACTTC
TRBV21-1	TRBJ2-2	.	.	CASSKVKTRHNTGELFF	TGTGCCAGCAGCAAAGTGAAGACCAGACATAACACCGGGGAGCTGTTTTTT
TRBV27	TRBJ1-2	TRBD1	once	CASSLLGGTGGNGYTF	TGTGCCAGCAGTTTACTTGGGGGGACAGGGGGAAATGGCTACACCTTC
TRBV6-5	TRBJ2-2	.	.	CASSYLSLGGAGELFF	TGTGCCAGCAGTTACCTTAGCCTCGGGGGAGCCGGGGAGCTGTTTTTT
TRBV7-9	TRBJ2-7	TRBD1	.	CASSPWTGRHEQYF	TGTGCCAGCAGCCCGTGGACAGGGAGGCACGAGCAGTACTTC
TRBV2	TRBJ1-1	TRBD1	.	CASILETTGAAAFF	TGTGCCAGCATCCTTGAAACGACAGGGGCGGCCGCTTTCTTT
TRBV6-9	TRBJ2-5	TRBD1	.	CASSFTGAGETQYF	TGTGCCAGCAGTTTTACAGGGGCAGGGGAGACCCAGTACTTC
TRBV5-6	TRBJ1-4	TRBD1	.	CASSSLDRGGEKLFF	TGTGCCAGCAGCTCCCTCGACAGGGGAGGTGAAAAACTGTTTTTT
TRBV5-4	TRBJ2-3	.	.	CASSLAGADTQYF	TGTGCCAGCAGCCTAGCAGGCGCAGATACGCAGTATTTT
TRBV5-1	TRBJ1-3	TRBD1	.	CASSPTGTGAGNTIYF	TGCGCCAGCAGCCCGACCGGGACAGGGGCTGGAAACACCATATATTTT
TRBV6-5	TRBJ1-5	.	.	CASRQGGYQPQHF	TGTGCCAGCAGGCAGGGAGGTTATCAGCCCCAGCATTTT
TRBV11-1	TRBJ2-1	TRBD1	.	CASSVDWGQVRTKQFF	TGTGCCAGCAGCGTTGACTGGGGACAGGTTAGAACGAAGCAGTTCTTC
TRBV7-9	TRBJ2-5	TRBD2	few	CASSLGLAAETQYF	TGTGCCAGCAGCTTAGGACTAGCGGCGGAGACCCAGTACTTC
TRBV5-4	TRBJ2-1	TRBD1	.	CASSMTGVTYNEQFF	TGTGCCAGCAGCATGACAGGGGTTACCTACAATGAGCAGTTCTTC
TRBV5-6	TRBJ1-5	.	.	CASSFWSRQNQPQHF	TGTGCCAGCAGCTTTTGGAGTAGGCAAAATCAGCCCCAGCATTTT
TRBV2	TRBJ2-4	.	.	CASSAEVAKNIQYF	TGTGCCAGCAGTGCGGAGGTAGCCAAAAACATTCAGTACTTC
TRBV7-8	TRBJ1-5	.	.	CASSPPPGRGQPQHF	TGTGCCAGCAGCCCACCGCCCGGAAGGGGTCAGCCCCAGCATTTT
TRBV24-1	TRBJ1-1	TRBD1	.	CATSDSRGGRGTEAFF	TGTGCCACCAGTGATTCGCGAGGGGGCAGGGGCACTGAAGCTTTCTTT
TRBV5-1	TRBJ2-3	TRBD2	.	CASSLNGGEIDTQYF	TGCGCCAGCAGCTTGAATGGGGGGGAGATTGATACGCAGTATTTT
TRBV5-1	TRBJ2-7	TRBD1	.	CASSPGQGAPEQYF	TGCGCCAGCAGCCCGGGACAGGGGGCGCCCGAGCAGTACTTC
TRBV5-4	TRBJ1-1	TRBD1	.	CAYRQGGNKNTEAFF	TGTGCCTACCGACAGGGGGGGAATAAGAACACTGAAGCTTTCTTT
TRBV2	TRBJ1-5	TRBD1	.	CASRGGTGFIPQHF	TGTGCCAGCAGGGGGGGGACAGGGTTTATTCCCCAGCATTTT
TRBV7-8	TRBJ2-1	.	once	CASSLTYYNEQFF	TGTGCCAGCAGCTTAACATACTACAATGAGCAGTTCTTC
TRBV5-8	TRBJ1-5	.	.	CASSLVLGAGIQPQHF	TGTGCCAGCAGCTTGGTACTGGGGGCTGGGATTCAGCCCCAGCATTTT
TRBV7-2	TRBJ2-7	.	once	CASTLTAGAQYEQYF	TGTGCCAGCACCCTGACCGCAGGGGCGCAGTACGAGCAGTACTTC
TRBV20-1	TRBJ2-7	.	.	CSASYGAFGEQYF	TGCAGTGCTAGTTATGGGGCCTTCGGCGAGCAGTACTTC
TRBV19	TRBJ2-7	.	.	CASSRGYSYEQYF	TGTGCCAGTAGTCGGGGATACTCCTACGAGCAGTACTTC
TRBV9	TRBJ2-3	.	.	CASSDPRVNTQYF	TGTGCCAGCAGCGACCCCAGGGTAAATACGCAGTATTTT
TRBV3-1/TRBV3-2	TRBJ2-5	TRBD2	.	CASSQDWAQPSGGPETQYF	TGTGCCAGCAGCCAAGACTGGGCCCAGCCTAGCGGGGGGCCAGAGACCCAGTACTTC
TRBV2	TRBJ1-5	TRBD1	.	CASSVGDRVSNQPQHF	TGTGCCAGCAGTGTTGGCGACAGGGTGTCAAATCAGCCCCAGCATTTT
TRBV28	TRBJ1-1	.	.	CASLIGGARWTEAFF	TGTGCCAGCCTGATTGGGGGCGCAAGATGGACTGAAGCTTTCTTT
TRBV7-9	TRBJ2-2	TRBD2	.	CASSMGLGSGGELFF	TGTGCCAGCAGTATGGGACTAGGATCCGGCGGGGAGCTGTTTTTT
TRBV5-5	TRBJ2-5	TRBD2	.	CASSQGLAGGTQYF	TGTGCCAGCAGCCAGGGACTAGCGGGGGGGACCCAGTACTTC
TRBV7-4	TRBJ1-5	TRBD1	.	CASSLLNRTGLSNQPQHF	TGTGCCAGCAGCTTACTTAATCGGACAGGGCTGAGCAATCAGCCCCAGCATTTT
TRBV3-1/TRBV3-2	TRBJ2-7	.	.	CASSPEGQYF	TGTGCCAGCAGCCCGGAGGGGCAGTACTTC
TRBV6-5	TRBJ1-2	.	few	CASGQGWANYGYTF	TGTGCCAGCGGGCAGGGGTGGGCTAACTATGGCTACACCTTC
TRBV5-1	TRBJ1-4	.	.	CASSTQAGPATKLFF	TGCGCCAGCAGCACTCAGGCGGGGCCGGCCACCAAACTGTTTTTT
TRBV19	TRBJ1-5	.	few	CASSDSQGGGSQPQHF	TGTGCCAGTAGTGACTCGCAGGGCGGGGGAAGTCAGCCCCAGCATTTT
TRBV28	TRBJ2-7	TRBD1	.	CASSPPNRGPYEQYF	TGTGCCAGCAGTCCCCCCAACAGGGGACCCTACGAGCAGTACTTC
TRBV4-2	TRBJ1-5	.	.	CASSQDRTQPQHF	TGTGCCAGCAGCCAAGATCGGACACAGCCCCAGCATTTT
TRBV30	TRBJ1-5	TRBD1	.	CAWREFGTGTQPQHF	TGTGCCTGGAGAGAATTTGGGACAGGGACACAGCCCCAGCATTTT